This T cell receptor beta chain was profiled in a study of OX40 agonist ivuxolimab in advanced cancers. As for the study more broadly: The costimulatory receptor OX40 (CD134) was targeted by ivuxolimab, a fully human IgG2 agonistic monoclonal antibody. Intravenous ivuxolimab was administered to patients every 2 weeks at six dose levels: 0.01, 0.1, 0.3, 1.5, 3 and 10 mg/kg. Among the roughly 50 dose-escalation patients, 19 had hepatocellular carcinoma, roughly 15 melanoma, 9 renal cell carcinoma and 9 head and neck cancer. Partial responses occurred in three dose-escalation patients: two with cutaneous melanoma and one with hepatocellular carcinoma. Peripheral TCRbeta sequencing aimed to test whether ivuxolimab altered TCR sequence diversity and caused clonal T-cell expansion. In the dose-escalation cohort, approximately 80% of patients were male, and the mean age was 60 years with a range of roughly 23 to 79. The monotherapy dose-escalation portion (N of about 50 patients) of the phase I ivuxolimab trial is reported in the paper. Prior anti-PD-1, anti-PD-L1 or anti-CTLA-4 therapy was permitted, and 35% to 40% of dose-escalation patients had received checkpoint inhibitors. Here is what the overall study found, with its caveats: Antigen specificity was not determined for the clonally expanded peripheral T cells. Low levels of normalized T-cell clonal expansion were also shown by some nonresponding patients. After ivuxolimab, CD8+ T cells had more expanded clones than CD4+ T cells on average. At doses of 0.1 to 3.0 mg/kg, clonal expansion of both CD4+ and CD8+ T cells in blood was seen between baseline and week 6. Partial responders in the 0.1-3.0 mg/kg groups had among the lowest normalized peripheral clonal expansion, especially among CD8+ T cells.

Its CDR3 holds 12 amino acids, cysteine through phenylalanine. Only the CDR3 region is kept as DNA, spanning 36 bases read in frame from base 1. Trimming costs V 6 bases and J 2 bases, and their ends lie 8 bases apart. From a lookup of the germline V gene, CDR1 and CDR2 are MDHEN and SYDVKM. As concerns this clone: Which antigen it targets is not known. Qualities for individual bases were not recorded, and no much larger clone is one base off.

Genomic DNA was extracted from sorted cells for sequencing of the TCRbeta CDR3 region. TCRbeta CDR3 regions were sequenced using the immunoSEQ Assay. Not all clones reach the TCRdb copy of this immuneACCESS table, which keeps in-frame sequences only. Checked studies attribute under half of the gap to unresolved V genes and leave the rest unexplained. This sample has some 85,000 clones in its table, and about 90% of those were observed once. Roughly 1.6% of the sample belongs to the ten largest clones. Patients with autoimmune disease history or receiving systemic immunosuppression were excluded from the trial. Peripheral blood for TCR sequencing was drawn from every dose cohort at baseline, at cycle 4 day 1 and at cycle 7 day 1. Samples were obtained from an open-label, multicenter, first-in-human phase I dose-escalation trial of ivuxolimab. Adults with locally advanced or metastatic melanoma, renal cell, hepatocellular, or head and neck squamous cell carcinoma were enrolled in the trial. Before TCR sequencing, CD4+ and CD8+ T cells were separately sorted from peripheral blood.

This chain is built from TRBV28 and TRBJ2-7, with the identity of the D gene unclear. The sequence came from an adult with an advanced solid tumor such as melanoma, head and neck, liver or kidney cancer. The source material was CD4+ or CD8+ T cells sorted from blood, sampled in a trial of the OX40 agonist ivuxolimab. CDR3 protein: CASRDAPYEQYF. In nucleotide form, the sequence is TGTGCCAGCAGGGACGCACCCTACGAGCAGTACTTC.